Listed here are 3 T cell receptor beta chains from one sample, sequenced in a study of cytomegalovirus exposure and HLA in healthy donors. 13 Jbeta primers and 60 Vbeta primers were used for the PCR. Produced via immunoSEQ multiplex PCR; TCRdb's table is partial and in-frame only. Among around 200,000 clones listed, roughly 82% were seen once. Sequenced input: PBMCs. The source is a girl aged 2-10 years in good health and CMV-seropositive.

This rearrangement joins TRBV5-1 to TRBJ1-4, with a possible D match to TRBD1 (5 bases). Germline loops: CDR1 SGHRS, CDR2 YFSETQ. V dropped 0 bases and J dropped 3 bases, with 12 bases sitting between them. CDR3 size: 16 residues. CDR3 sequence (DNA): TGCGCCAGCAGCTTGGGTCGGCGGGGCGCTAATGAAAAACTGTTTTTT. It is translated as CASSLGRRGANEKLFF.

CDR3 in amino acids: CASSLGDTSYEQYF. The CDR3 nucleotides are TGCGCCAGCAGCTTGGGGGACACTTCCTACGAGCAGTACTTC. The chain has TRBV5-1 and TRBJ2-7; maybe TRBD1 (6 bases). The CDR3 contains 14 residues. Trimming shortened V by 0 bases and J by 1 base, and 8 bases separated the two germline ends. Germline lookup yields CDR1 SGHRS and CDR2 YFSETQ.

The CDR3 DNA sequence: TGTGCCAGCAGCACCCTAACAGGGGTTCTTGGCGAGCAGTACTTC. Its translation: CASSTLTGVLGEQYF. J is TRBJ2-7 and V is TRBV14; 7 bases align to TRBD1. Germline assignment: CDR1 SGHDN and CDR2 FVKESK. V lost 5 bases and J lost 6; bases outside the gene matches: 13. This CDR3 region has 15 residues.